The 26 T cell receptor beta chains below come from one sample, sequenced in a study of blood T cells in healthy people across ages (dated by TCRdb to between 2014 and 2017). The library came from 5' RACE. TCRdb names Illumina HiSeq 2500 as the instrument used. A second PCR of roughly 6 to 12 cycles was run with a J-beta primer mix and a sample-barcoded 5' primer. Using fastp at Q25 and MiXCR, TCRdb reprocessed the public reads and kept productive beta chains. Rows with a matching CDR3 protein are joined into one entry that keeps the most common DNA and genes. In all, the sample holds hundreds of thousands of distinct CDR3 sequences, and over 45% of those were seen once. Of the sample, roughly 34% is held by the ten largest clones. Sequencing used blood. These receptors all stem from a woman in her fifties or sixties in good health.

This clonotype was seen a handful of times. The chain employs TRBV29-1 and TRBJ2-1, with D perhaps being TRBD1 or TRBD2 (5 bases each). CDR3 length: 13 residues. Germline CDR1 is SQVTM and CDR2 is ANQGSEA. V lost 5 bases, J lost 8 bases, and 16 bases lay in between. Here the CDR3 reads CSVLGTPADEQFF. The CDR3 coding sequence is TGCAGCGTTCTCGGGACCCCGGCTGATGAGCAGTTCTTC.

Here the CDR3 DNA reads TGCAGTGCTAGAGGGGCGCCAGGGAGGGGGACCTACGAGCAGTACTTC. Its protein product is CSARGAPGRGTYEQYF. The chain links TRBV20-1 to TRBJ2-7; D is perhaps TRBD2 (7 bases). This CDR3 spans 16 amino acids. Germline CDR1 and CDR2: DFQATT and SNEGSKA (reference sequence). V was clipped by 1 base and J by 2 bases, with 18 bases between them.

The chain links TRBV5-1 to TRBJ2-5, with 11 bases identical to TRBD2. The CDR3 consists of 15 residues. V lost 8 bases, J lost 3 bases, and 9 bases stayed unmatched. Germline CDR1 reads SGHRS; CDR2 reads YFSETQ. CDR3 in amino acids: CASTWLGLAEETQYF. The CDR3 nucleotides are TGCGCCAGTACATGGTTGGGACTAGCGGAAGAGACCCAGTACTTC.

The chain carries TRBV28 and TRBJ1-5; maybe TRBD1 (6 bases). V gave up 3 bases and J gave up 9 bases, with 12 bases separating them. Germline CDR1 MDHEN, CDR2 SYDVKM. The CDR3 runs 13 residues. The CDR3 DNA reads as TGTGCCAGCAGTTTCCTAGGGGGGGGGCCCCAGCATTTT. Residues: CASSFLGGGPQHF.

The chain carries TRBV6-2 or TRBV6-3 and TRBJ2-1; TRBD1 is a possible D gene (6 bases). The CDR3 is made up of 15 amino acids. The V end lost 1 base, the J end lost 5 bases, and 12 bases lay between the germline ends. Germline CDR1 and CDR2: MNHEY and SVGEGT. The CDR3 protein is CASSYWTVDNNEQFF. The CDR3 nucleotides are TGTGCCAGCAGTTACTGGACAGTTGACAACAATGAGCAGTTCTTC.

The CDR3 sequence is CASSLDGAKERGYTF. As DNA, the CDR3 is TGTGCCAGCAGCCTGGACGGAGCAAAGGAGCGCGGCTACACCTTC. The J gene is TRBJ1-2, the V gene TRBV7-3, with D hard to call. Trimming removed 5 bases from V and 8 bases from J, with 21 bases in between. The CDR3 runs 15 residues. Per the germline V gene, CDR1 is SGHTA and CDR2 is FQGTGA.

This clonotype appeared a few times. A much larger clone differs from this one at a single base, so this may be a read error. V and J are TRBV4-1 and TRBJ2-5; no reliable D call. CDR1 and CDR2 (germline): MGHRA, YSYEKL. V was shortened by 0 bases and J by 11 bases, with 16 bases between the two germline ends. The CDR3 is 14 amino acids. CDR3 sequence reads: CASSQETFYNEQYF. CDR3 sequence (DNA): TGCGCCAGCAGCCAAGAGACCTTCTACAATGAGCAGTACTTC.

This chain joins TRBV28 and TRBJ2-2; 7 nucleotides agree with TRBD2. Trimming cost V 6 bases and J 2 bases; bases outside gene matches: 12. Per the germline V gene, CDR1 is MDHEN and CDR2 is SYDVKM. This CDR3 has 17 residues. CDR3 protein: CASRFRRLATNTGELFF. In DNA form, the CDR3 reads TGTGCCAGCAGATTCAGACGACTAGCTACCAACACCGGGGAGCTGTTTTTT.

The CDR3 DNA is TGCGCCAGCAGCCATTCGAATCTTAGAGGAACTCGGACAGGGCCCCAAGATACGCAGTATTTT. Protein: CASSHSNLRGTRTGPQDTQYF. The chain combines TRBV4-3 with TRBJ2-3; TRBD1 aligns across 8 bases. Germline V gives CDR1 LGHNA, CDR2 YSLEER. The V and J ends lost 3 bases and 5 bases, in that order; junction bases with no gene match: 25. CDR3 length: 21 residues.

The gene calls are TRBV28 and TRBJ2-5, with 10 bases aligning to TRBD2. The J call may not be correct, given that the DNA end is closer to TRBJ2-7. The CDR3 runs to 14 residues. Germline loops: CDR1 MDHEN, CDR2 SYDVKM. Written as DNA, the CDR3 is TGTGCCAGCGGCAGAAGGCTAGCGGGAGACGAGCAGTACTTC. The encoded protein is CASGRRLAGDEQYF.

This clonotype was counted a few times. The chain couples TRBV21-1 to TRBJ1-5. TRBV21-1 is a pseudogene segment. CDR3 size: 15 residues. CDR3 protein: CASSKKRRGDQPQHF. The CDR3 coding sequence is TGTGCCAGCAGCAAAAAGAGGAGAGGCGATCAGCCCCAGCATTTT.

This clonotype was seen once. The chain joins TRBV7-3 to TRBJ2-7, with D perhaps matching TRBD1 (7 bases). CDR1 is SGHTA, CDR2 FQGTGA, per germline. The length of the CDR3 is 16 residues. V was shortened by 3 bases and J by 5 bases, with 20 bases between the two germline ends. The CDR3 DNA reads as TGTGCCAGCAGCTTGGGGGGAGGACAGGCTAACGACGAGCAGTACTTC. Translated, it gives CASSLGGGQANDEQYF.

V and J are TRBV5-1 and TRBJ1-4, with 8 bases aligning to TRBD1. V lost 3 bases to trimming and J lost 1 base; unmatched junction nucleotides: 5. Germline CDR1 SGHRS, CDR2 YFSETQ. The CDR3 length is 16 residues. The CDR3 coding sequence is TGCGCCAGCAGCTCGACAGGGGAAAGAACTAATGAAAAACTGTTTTTT. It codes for CASSSTGERTNEKLFF.

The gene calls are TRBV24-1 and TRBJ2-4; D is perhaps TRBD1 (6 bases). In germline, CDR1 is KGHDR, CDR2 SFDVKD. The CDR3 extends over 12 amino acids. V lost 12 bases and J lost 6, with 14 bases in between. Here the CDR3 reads CAALQGLNIQYF. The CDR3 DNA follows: TGTGCCGCCCTACAGGGTTTAAACATTCAGTACTTC.

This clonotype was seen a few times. CDR3 sequence: CSAPHSQVEYF. In DNA form, the CDR3 reads TGCAGTGCTCCGCACTCACAGGTGGAGTACTTC. This chain joins TRBV20-1 and TRBJ2-4, with D maybe TRBD1 (5 bases). The CDR3 totals 11 residues. In germline, CDR1 is DFQATT, CDR2 SNEGSKA (reference sequence). Trimming shortened V by 5 bases and J by 14 bases, and 16 bases separated the two germline ends.

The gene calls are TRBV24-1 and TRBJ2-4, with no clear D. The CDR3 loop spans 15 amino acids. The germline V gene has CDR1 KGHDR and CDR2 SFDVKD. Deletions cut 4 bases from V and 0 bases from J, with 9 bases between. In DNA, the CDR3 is TGTGCCACCAGTGAGGGCCCGAGAGCCAAAAACATTCAGTACTTC. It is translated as CATSEGPRAKNIQYF.

The CDR3 DNA reads TGTGCCAGCAGCCCCCGGACAAGGAACACAGATACGCAGTATTTT. It translates to CASSPRTRNTDTQYF. This chain links TRBV28 with TRBJ2-3, with D possibly TRBD1 on 5 matching bases. The CDR3 extends over 15 amino acids. V was pared by 6 bases and J by 2 bases, with 15 bases between. Germline-derived CDR1 and CDR2 are MDHEN and SYDVKM.

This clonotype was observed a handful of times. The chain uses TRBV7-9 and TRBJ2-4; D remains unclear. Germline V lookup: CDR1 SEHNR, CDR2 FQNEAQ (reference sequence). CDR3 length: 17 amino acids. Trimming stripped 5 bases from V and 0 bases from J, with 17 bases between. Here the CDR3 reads CASSPTTGGIAKNIQYF. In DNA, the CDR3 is TGTGCCAGCAGCCCTACGACTGGTGGGATAGCCAAAAACATTCAGTACTTC. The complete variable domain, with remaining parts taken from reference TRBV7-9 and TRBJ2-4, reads DTGVSQNPRHKITKRGQNVTFRCDPISEHNRLYWYRQTLGQGPEFLTYFQNEAQLEKSRLLSDRFSAERPKGSFSTLEIQRTEQGDSAMYLCASSPTTGGIAKNIQYFGAGTRLSVL.

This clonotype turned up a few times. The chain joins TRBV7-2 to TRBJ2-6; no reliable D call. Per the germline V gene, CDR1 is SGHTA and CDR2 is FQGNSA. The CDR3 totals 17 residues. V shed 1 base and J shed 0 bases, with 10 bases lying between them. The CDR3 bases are TGTGCCAGCAGCTTAGTGTGGGCCTCCTCTGGGGCCAACGTCCTGACTTTC. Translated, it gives CASSLVWASSGANVLTF.

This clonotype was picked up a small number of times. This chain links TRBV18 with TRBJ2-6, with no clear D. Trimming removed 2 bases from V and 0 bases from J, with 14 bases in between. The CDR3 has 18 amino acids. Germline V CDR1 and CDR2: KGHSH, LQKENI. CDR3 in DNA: TGTGCCAGCTCACCATCTTTCTTAGCAGTCTCTGGGGCCAACGTCCTGACTTTC. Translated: CASSPSFLAVSGANVLTF.

CDR3 region: CASSLLDRVTVLFF. The CDR3 region has the DNA TGTGCCAGCTCACTACTCGACAGGGTTACGGTGTTGTTCTTC. V gene TRBV18 combines with J gene TRBJ2-1, with 7 bases aligning to TRBD1. With V trimmed by 4 bases and J by 15 bases, 15 bases remained unmatched. Germline CDR1 and CDR2: KGHSH and LQKENI. The CDR3 consists of 14 residues.

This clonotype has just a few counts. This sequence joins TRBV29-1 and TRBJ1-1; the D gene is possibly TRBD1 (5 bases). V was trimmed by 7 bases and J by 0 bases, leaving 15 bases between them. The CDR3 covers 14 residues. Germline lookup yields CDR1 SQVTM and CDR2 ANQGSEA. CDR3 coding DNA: TGCAGCGCTTGTAGGGGCCTCATGAACACTGAAGCTTTCTTT. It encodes CSACRGLMNTEAFF.

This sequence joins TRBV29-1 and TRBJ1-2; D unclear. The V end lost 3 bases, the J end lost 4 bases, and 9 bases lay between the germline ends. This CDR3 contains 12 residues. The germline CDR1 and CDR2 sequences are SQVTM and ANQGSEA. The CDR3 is CSVEIRLYGYTF. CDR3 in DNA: TGCAGCGTTGAGATACGGCTCTATGGCTACACCTTC.

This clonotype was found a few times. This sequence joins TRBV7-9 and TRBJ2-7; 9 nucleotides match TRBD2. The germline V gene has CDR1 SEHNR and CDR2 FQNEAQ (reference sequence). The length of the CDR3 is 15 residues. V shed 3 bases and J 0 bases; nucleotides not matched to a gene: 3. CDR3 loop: CASSFSSGISYEQYF. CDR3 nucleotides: TGTGCCAGCAGCTTCTCTAGCGGGATCTCCTACGAGCAGTACTTC.

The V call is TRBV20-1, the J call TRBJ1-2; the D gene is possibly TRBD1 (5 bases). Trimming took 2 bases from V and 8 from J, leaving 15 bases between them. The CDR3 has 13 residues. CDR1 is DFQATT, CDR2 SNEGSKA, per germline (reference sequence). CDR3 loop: CSARSRLRDGYTF. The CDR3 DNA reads TGCAGTGCTAGATCTAGACTCAGGGACGGCTACACCTTC.

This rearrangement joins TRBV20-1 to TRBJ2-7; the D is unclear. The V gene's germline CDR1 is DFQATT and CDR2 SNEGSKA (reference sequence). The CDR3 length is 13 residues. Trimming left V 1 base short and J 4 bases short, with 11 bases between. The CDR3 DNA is TGCAGTGCTAGAGTCAGCCTGGGATACGAGCAGTACTTC. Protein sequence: CSARVSLGYEQYF.